The present entry profiles one TCR beta chain with its context. This sample was included in a study of blood T cell repertoires in COVID-19. Across the whole study: Specimens from acute and convalescent COVID-19 originated in the United States, Italy and Spain.

The CDR3 runs to 15 residues. Looked up from germline, CDR1 is MGHDK and CDR2 is SYGVNS. Trimming pared 8 bases from V and 4 bases from J, leaving 18 bases between. Followed longitudinally, the Seattle patients had been enrolled during active infection. In the authors' workflow: How many nucleated cells were present was estimated from reference gene primer amplification. Sequenced by immunoSEQ multiplex PCR; TCRdb stores in-frame clones only, minus some. V and J calls and clone size follow that table, whereas D and trimming were derived from the DNA. The table records just over 250,000 clones, 91% of them present only once.

What was sequenced was peripheral blood. V gene TRBV25-1 combines with J gene TRBJ1-5; D is perhaps TRBD1 (5 bases). This TCR was sampled from a person aged 18 to 35 with COVID-19, enrolled during active disease. CDR3 coding DNA: TGTGCCAGCTCCCTGGGGGGGGAAGGAAATCAGCCCCAGCATTTT. Translated: CASSLGGEGNQPQHF. Combining the CDR3 with reference TRBV25-1 and TRBJ1-5 gives the whole variable domain EADIYQTPRYLVIGTGKKITLECSQTMGHDKMYWYQQDPGMELHLIHYSYGVNSTEKGDLSSESTVSRIRTEHFPLTLESARPSHTSQYLCASSLGGEGNQPQHFGDGTRLSIL.